The T cell receptor (beta chain) under discussion was sequenced for a study of cytomegalovirus exposure and HLA in healthy donors. Study-wide points: There were under 200 TCR beta chains listed as cytomegalovirus-associated. Sequencing depth roughly uniform across donors was assumed in presence/absence analyses.

CDR3 size: 15 residues. The germline V gene encodes CDR1 MDHEN and CDR2 SYDVKM. V lost 3 bases and J lost 4; bases outside the gene matches: 8. This clone was found once. The antigen is undetermined. PCR involved 60 Vbeta and 13 Jbeta primers. Method: immunoSEQ multiplex PCR; TCRdb's copy keeps in-frame clones and lacks some. The sample lists about 120,000 clones, about 80% seen once, with more than 8% in the top ten. This sequence joins TRBV28 and TRBJ1-2; 7 bases match TRBD1. The sequence was obtained from a female donor in good health and CMV-seropositive. Input material: PBMCs. The chain's CDR3 is CASSFGQVGAYGYTF. DNA for the CDR3: TGTGCCAGCAGTTTCGGACAGGTTGGGGCCTATGGCTACACCTTC.